These 26 T cell receptor beta chains were all obtained from the same sample, sequenced in a study of CD8 T cells in Susac syndrome. cDNA came from roughly 0.53 to 1 ug RNA primed by random hexamers. Using its own MiXCR run on the immunoSEQ multiplex PCR reads, TCRdb lists one record per CDR3 protein. Of more than 75,000 distinct CDR3 sequences listed, approximately 92% were seen once; the top ten hold 0.32%. Material: CD8+ T cells from PBMCs. All receptors derive from a human donor in good health.

This clonotype was recorded once. The chain carries TRBV6-6 and TRBJ2-7; D may be TRBD1 (5 bases). Germline V CDR1 and CDR2: MNHNY, SVGAGI (reference sequence). Trimming took off 6 bases at V and 1 base at J, with 16 bases between the two ends. The CDR3 consists of 15 residues. Written as DNA, the CDR3 is TGTGCCAGCAGGGGCAGGGAAGGGGTATCCTACGAGCAGTACTTC. Translating gives CASRGREGVSYEQYF.

The chain links TRBV29-1 to TRBJ2-3; TRBD2 agrees at 7 bases. This CDR3 region has 13 residues. The trim removed 2 bases at V and 11 bases at J, leaving 10 bases unmatched. The germline CDR1 and CDR2 sequences are SQVTM and ANQGSEA. For the CDR3, the DNA is TGCAGCGTTGAAAGTGCGGGGGACGGGGGGCAGTATTTT. Translated, it gives CSVESAGDGGQYF.

The V call is TRBV29-1, the J call TRBJ1-2; D not certain. Trimming left V 6 bases short and J 5 bases short, with 10 bases between. The CDR3 runs to 11 residues. Germline V gene data show CDR1 as SQVTM and CDR2 as ANQGSEA. CDR3 DNA: TGCAGCGTAACGACCCCATATGGCTACACCTTC. Residues: CSVTTPYGYTF.

The chain uses TRBV4-1 and TRBJ1-1; TRBD1 is a possible D gene (6 bases). Germline assignment: CDR1 MGHRA and CDR2 YSYEKL. V was cut by 0 bases and J by 4 bases, with 21 bases left in between. The CDR3 is 18 amino acids. CDR3 nucleotide sequence: TGCGCCAGCAGCCAAGACCTGGCCCCTGCCCAGGGGCGCACTGAAGCTTTCTTT. Its translation: CASSQDLAPAQGRTEAFF.

The J gene is TRBJ2-1, the V gene TRBV4-1, with 12 bases matching TRBD2. The CDR3 runs 18 residues. Trimming cost V 3 bases and J 10 bases; bases outside gene matches: 16. Per the germline V gene, CDR1 is MGHRA and CDR2 is YSYEKL. CDR3 coding DNA: TGCGCCAGCAGCCACGGACTAGCGGGGTTAAGACGGGGCGGGGAGCAGTTCTTC. Its translation is CASSHGLAGLRRGGEQFF.

The J gene is TRBJ1-1, the V gene TRBV18; a weak D match, TRBD1 (5 bases). The CDR3 is 17 residues long. Trimming removed 0 bases from V and 3 bases from J, with 17 bases in between. CDR1 is KGHSH and CDR2 is LQKENI in the germline V gene. This CDR3 reads CASSPPVESTGYTEAFF. The CDR3, as DNA: TGTGCCAGCTCACCACCTGTCGAGTCAACAGGATACACTGAAGCTTTCTTT.

The chain uses TRBV6-6 and TRBJ2-1; the D gene is possibly TRBD1 (5 bases). Trimming pared 2 bases from V and 7 bases from J, leaving 9 bases between. The CDR3 totals 13 residues. Germline assignment: CDR1 MNHNY and CDR2 SVGAGI (reference sequence). The DNA for the CDR3 is TGTGCCAGCAGTTACGACAGCAGTAATGAGCAGTTCTTC. Amino acid sequence: CASSYDSSNEQFF.

The chain has TRBV6-1 and TRBJ2-7; D uncertain. This CDR3 is 12 amino acids long. V lost 10 bases and J 1 base, leaving 11 bases between the germline ends. Germline V lookup: CDR1 MNHNS, CDR2 SASEGT. In nucleotides, the CDR3 is TGTGCCACCCTTTTGGGTTCCTACGAGCAGTACTTC. Protein: CATLLGSYEQYF.

The chain couples TRBV20-1 to TRBJ2-5, with unresolved D. Trimming removed 2 bases at V and 3 bases at J, with 4 bases between. The CDR3 covers 11 residues. Per germline, CDR1 DFQATT and CDR2 SNEGSKA (reference sequence). CDR3 DNA: TGCAGTGCTAGACCTAAAGAGACCCAGTACTTC. Translating it yields CSARPKETQYF.

The chain uses TRBV7-6 and TRBJ2-5; weak D call: TRBD1 (5 bases). Per germline, CDR1 SGHVS and CDR2 FNYEAQ. V was trimmed by 1 base and J by 5 bases, leaving 14 bases between them. This CDR3 contains 15 residues. The CDR3 DNA is TGTGCCAGCAGCTTAGTTACGTGGGGCGCGGAGACCCAGTACTTC. Translated, it gives CASSLVTWGAETQYF.

This rearrangement joins TRBV19 to TRBJ2-7; a weak D match, TRBD2 (5 bases). Trimming cost V 0 bases and J 0 bases, with 9 bases left between them. The CDR3 covers 15 residues. The germline gives CDR1 LNHDA, CDR2 SQIVND (reference sequence). The CDR3 DNA reads TGTGCCAGTAGTATAGATCGGGGTAGCTCCTACGAGCAGTACTTC. This encodes CASSIDRGSSYEQYF.

The J gene is TRBJ2-2, the V gene TRBV19; no reliable D call. Germline V lookup: CDR1 LNHDA, CDR2 SQIVND (reference sequence). Trimming shortened V by 5 bases and J by 0 bases, and 7 bases separated the two germline ends. The CDR3 extends over 14 amino acids. CDR3 in amino acids: CASSLPSNTGELFF. CDR3 coding DNA: TGTGCCAGTAGTCTCCCGTCGAACACCGGGGAGCTGTTTTTT.

The J gene is TRBJ1-1, the V gene TRBV12-3 or TRBV12-4; TRBD1 matches 7 bases. The V and J ends lost 6 bases and 6 bases, in that order; junction bases with no gene match: 7. CDR3 length equals 13 residues. The CDR3: CASSPGGYAEAFF. The DNA of the CDR3 is TGTGCCAGCAGCCCAGGGGGTTACGCTGAAGCTTTCTTT.

The chain is built from TRBV7-3 and TRBJ2-2, with 7 positions matching TRBD1. Germline V CDR1 and CDR2: SGHTA, FQGTGA. The CDR3 spans 16 residues. V shed 3 bases and J 6 bases; nucleotides not matched to a gene: 10. The CDR3 region has the DNA TGTGCCAGCAGCTTGACGCGACAGGGCCGGGCCGGGGAGCTGTTTTTT. Translating it yields CASSLTRQGRAGELFF.

The chain joins TRBV19 to TRBJ2-1, with 11 bases lining up with TRBD2. There are 15 residues in the CDR3. Germline V CDR1 and CDR2: LNHDA, SQIVND (reference sequence). J lost 2 bases, V lost 5 bases, and 2 bases had no gene match. The CDR3 coding sequence is TGTGCCAGTAGTGTTAGCGGGGGGGCCTACAATGAGCAGTTCTTC. Translating gives CASSVSGGAYNEQFF.

This clonotype was observed a handful of times. The chain carries TRBV19 and TRBJ2-2; D not resolved. The CDR3 runs 14 residues. CDR1 and CDR2 from the germline V gene are LNHDA and SQIVND (reference sequence). Trimming pared 5 bases from V and 1 base from J, leaving 8 bases between. CDR3 nucleotides: TGTGCCAGTAGTCAAGGGCGGAACACCGGGGAGCTGTTTTTT. Translating it yields CASSQGRNTGELFF.

The V call is TRBV12-3 or TRBV12-4, the J call TRBJ2-7; D is possibly TRBD1 (8 bases). This CDR3 has 13 amino acids. Trimming pared 4 bases from V and 7 bases from J, leaving 14 bases between. DNA for the CDR3: TGTGCCAGCAGTTCAACAGGGGGGGGAGAGCAGTACTTC. It yields the protein CASSSTGGGEQYF.

Written as DNA, the CDR3 is TGTGCCAGCAGCTTGTTGGATGAGCAGTTCTTC. Translated: CASSLLDEQFF. The rearrangement uses TRBV5-5 and TRBJ2-1; D is uncertain. The CDR3 is 11 residues long. The germline V and J ends were trimmed by 1 base and 8 bases, with 4 bases remaining between them. Germline V lookup: CDR1 SGHKS, CDR2 YYEKEE (reference sequence).

The V and J genes are TRBV12-5 and TRBJ2-3; 7 positions match TRBD1. J lost 0 bases, V lost 6 bases, and 6 bases had no gene match. In germline, CDR1 is LGHNT, CDR2 FRNRAP. The CDR3 runs 15 residues. CDR3 residues: CASGLRDSSTDTQYF. CDR3 DNA sequence: TGTGCTAGTGGGCTCCGGGACAGTAGCACAGATACGCAGTATTTT.

V usage is TRBV9 and J usage is TRBJ2-5; D is ambiguous. V gave up 3 bases and J gave up 2 bases, with 5 bases separating them. The germline V gene encodes CDR1 SGDLS and CDR2 YYNGEE. The CDR3 totals 12 residues. CDR3 DNA sequence: TGTGCCAGCAGCGGCTTGCAAGAGACCCAGTACTTC. Translation gives CASSGLQETQYF.

The rearrangement links TRBV7-8 to TRBJ2-7; D unresolved. Trimming took 5 bases from V and 2 from J, leaving 16 bases between them. This CDR3 has 15 residues. Per the germline V gene, CDR1 is SGHVS and CDR2 is FQNEAQ. The CDR3 sequence: CASSPFVGLTYEQYF. The CDR3 DNA sequence: TGTGCCAGCAGCCCCTTCGTAGGCCTAACCTACGAGCAGTACTTC.

This chain connects TRBV19 to TRBJ2-5; tentatively, D is TRBD1 (5 bases). The CDR3 totals 16 residues. V lost 7 bases and J lost 1, with 19 bases in between. CDR1 and CDR2 from the germline V gene are LNHDA and SQIVND (reference sequence). The CDR3 protein is CASTQFGGAFQETQYF. The CDR3 DNA follows: TGTGCCAGTACCCAATTTGGTGGGGCCTTCCAAGAGACCCAGTACTTC.

The rearrangement uses TRBV5-6 and TRBJ2-4; D is perhaps TRBD1 (6 bases). Germline CDR1 reads SGHDT; CDR2 reads YYEEEE. The CDR3 loop spans 16 amino acids. V lost 4 bases and J 8 bases, leaving 22 bases between the germline ends. Written as DNA, the CDR3 is TGTGCCAGCAGCGCGCCCCACAGGGATAGTTCCGACATTCAGTACTTC. Residues: CASSAPHRDSSDIQYF. Filled out from reference TRBV5-6 and TRBJ2-4, the complete variable domain reads DAGVTQSPTHLIKTRGQQVTLRCSPKSGHDTVSWYQQALGQGPQFIFQYYEEEERQRGNFPDRFSGHQFPNYSSELNVNALLLGDSALYLCASSAPHRDSSDIQYFGAGTRLSVL.

The chain joins TRBV6-1 to TRBJ2-5; possibly TRBD2 for D (7 bases). Germline V gives CDR1 MNHNS, CDR2 SASEGT. Trimming took off 0 bases at V and 5 bases at J, with 16 bases between the two ends. The CDR3 covers 16 residues. The DNA for the CDR3 is TGTGCCAGCAGTGAAGCGTGGGGAGGGGGTGGTGAGACCCAGTACTTC. Translated: CASSEAWGGGGETQYF.

The CDR3 nucleotides read TGCAGTGCTAGGGGGACAGGGTCCTACGAGCAGTACTTC. Residues: CSARGTGSYEQYF. The V gene is TRBV20-1, the J gene TRBJ2-7; 9 positions match TRBD1. V gave up 3 bases and J gave up 1 base; unmatched junction bases: 1. Germline lookup yields CDR1 DFQATT and CDR2 SNEGSKA (reference sequence). This CDR3 region has 13 residues.

The chain couples TRBV14 to TRBJ2-7; D is possibly TRBD1 or TRBD2 (5 bases each). The germline V gene has CDR1 SGHDN and CDR2 FVKESK. Trimming left V 4 bases short and J 2 bases short, with 15 bases between. The CDR3 has 15 amino acids. The chain's CDR3 is CASSRPGPPTYEQYF. Written as DNA, the CDR3 is TGTGCCAGCAGCCGTCCGGGACCTCCAACCTACGAGCAGTACTTC.